This T cell receptor beta chain was sequenced for a study of shared clonotypes between healthy human individuals. Study-wide points: Clonotype sharing among donors likely depends on sequencing depth.

Using immunoSEQ multiplex PCR, the repertoire was profiled, and TCRdb retains in-frame clones only, with some absent. This table has 950,000 to 1,100,000 clones, 75% to 80% appearing once. For this clone: Its specificity is not known.

V was shortened by 3 bases and J by 7 bases, with 12 bases between the two germline ends. The CDR3 has 13 residues. CDR1 and CDR2 from the germline V gene are MDHEN and SYDVKM. This TCR was recovered from a man between 18 and 29 years old in good health. Some clones in this sample may be carry-over from other donors' samples. The chain joins TRBV28 to TRBJ1-1; D might be TRBD1 (6 bases). Sequenced: memory CD4+ T cells from PBMCs. Subset defined: CD45RA-negative fraction. CDR3 nucleotide sequence: TGTGCCAGCAGTTTGAGGACAGTCTATGAAGCTTTCTTT. Its translation: CASSLRTVYEAFF.